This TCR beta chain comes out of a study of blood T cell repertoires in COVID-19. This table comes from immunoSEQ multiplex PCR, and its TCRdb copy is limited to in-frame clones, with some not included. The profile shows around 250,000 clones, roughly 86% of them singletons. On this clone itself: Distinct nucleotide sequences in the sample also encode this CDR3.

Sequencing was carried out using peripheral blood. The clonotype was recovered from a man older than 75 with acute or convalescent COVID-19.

CDR3 nucleotide sequence: TGTGCCAGCTCCCTAAACAATGAGCAGTTCTTC. Translation gives CASSLNNEQFF. The chain carries TRBV18 and TRBJ2-1; no reliable D call. The V gene's germline CDR1 is KGHSH and CDR2 LQKENI. V gave up 6 bases and J gave up 5 bases, with 5 bases separating them. The CDR3 is 11 residues long.